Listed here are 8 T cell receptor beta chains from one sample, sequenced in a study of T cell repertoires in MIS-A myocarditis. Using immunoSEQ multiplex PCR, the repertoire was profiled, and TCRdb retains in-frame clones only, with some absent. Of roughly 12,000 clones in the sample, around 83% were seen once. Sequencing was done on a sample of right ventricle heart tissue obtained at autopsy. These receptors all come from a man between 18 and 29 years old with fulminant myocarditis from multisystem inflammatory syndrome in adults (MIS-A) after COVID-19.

The CDR3: CASSYGTAYQPQHF. CDR3 in DNA: TGTGCCAGCAGCTACGGGACAGCATATCAGCCCCAGCATTTT. The J gene is TRBJ1-5, the V gene TRBV5-8; 7 bases are a match to TRBD1. CDR1 and CDR2 from the germline V gene are SGHTS and YDEGEE. CDR3 length equals 14 residues. The junction had 5 bases not matched to a gene; V was cut back by 3 bases and J by 5 bases.

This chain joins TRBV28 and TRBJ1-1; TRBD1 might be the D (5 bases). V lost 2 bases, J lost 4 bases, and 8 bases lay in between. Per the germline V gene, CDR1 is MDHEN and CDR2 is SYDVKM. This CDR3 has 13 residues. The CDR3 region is CASSLGGSTEAFF. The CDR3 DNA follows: TGTGCCAGCAGTTTAGGGGGGAGCACTGAAGCTTTCTTT.

CDR3 coding DNA: TGTGCCAGCCCACCTCCGGGATCCGCATCCGGGAGCTCCTACAATGAGCAGTTCTTC. Translation gives CASPPPGSASGSSYNEQFF. J is TRBJ2-1 and V is TRBV28; weak D call: TRBD2 (6 bases). Germline CDR1 and CDR2: MDHEN and SYDVKM. CDR3 length equals 19 residues. V was cut by 8 bases and J by 0 bases, with 26 bases left in between.

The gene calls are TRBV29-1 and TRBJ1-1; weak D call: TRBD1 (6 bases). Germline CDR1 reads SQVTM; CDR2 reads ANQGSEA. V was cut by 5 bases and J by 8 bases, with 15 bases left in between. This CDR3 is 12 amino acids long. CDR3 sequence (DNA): TGCAGCGTTAAACAAGGACAGCAAGAAGCTTTCTTT. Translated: CSVKQGQQEAFF.

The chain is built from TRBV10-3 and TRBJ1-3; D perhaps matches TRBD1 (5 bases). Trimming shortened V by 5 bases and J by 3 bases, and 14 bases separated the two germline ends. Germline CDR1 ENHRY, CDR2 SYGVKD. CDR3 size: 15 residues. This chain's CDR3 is CAISSTRDRGNTIYF. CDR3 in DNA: TGTGCCATCAGTTCTACCCGGGACCGTGGAAACACCATATATTTT.

CDR3 amino acids: CSVRDYGYTF. In DNA, the CDR3 is TGCAGTGTGAGGGACTATGGCTACACCTTC. The chain combines TRBV20-1 with TRBJ1-2; the D is unclear. The germline CDR1 and CDR2 sequences are DFQATT and SNEGSKA (reference sequence). CDR3 length: 10 residues. Trimming cost V 7 bases and J 3 bases, with 6 bases left between them.

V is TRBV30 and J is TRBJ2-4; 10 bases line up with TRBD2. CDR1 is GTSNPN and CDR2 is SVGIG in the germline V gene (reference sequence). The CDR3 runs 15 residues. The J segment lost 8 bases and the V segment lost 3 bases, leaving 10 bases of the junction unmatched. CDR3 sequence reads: CAWSPGTSDLDIQYF. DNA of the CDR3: TGTGCCTGGAGCCCCGGGACTAGCGACCTTGACATTCAGTACTTC.

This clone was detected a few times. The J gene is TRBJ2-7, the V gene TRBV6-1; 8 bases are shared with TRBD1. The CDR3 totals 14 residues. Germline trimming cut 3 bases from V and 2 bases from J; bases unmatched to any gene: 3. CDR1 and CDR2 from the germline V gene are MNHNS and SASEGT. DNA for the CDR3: TGTGCCAGCAGTGAGAACAGGGGGACCTACGAGCAGTACTTC. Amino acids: CASSENRGTYEQYF.